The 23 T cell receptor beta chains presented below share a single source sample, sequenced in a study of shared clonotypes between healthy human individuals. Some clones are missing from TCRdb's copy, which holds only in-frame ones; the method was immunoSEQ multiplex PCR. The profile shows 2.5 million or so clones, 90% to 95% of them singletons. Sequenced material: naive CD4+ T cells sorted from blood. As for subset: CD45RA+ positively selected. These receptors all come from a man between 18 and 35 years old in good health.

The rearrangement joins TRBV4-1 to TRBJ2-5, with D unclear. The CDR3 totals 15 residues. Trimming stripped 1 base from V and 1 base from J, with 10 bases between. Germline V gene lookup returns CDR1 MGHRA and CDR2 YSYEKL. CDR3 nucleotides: TGCGCCAGCAGCCAAGGCCCTCCGAGCCAAGAGACCCAGTACTTC. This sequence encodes CASSQGPPSQETQYF.

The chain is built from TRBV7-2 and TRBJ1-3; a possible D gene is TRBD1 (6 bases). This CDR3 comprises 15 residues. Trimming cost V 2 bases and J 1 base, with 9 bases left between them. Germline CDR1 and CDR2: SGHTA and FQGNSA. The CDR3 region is CASSLQGGSGNTIYF. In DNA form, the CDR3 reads TGTGCCAGCAGCTTACAAGGGGGTTCTGGAAACACCATATATTTT.

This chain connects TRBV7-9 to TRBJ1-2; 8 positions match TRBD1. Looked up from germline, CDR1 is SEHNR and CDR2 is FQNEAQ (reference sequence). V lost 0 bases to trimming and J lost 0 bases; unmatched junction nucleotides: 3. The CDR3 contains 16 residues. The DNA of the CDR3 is TGTGCCAGCAGCTTAGCGGGACAGGTCGCTAACTATGGCTACACCTTC. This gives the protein CASSLAGQVANYGYTF.

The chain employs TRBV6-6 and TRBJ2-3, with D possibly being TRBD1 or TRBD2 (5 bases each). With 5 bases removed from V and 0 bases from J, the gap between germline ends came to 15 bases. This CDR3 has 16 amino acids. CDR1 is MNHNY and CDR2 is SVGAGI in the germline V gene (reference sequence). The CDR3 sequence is CASSPGREISTDTQYF. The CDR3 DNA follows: TGTGCCAGCAGTCCCGGCAGGGAGATTAGCACAGATACGCAGTATTTT.

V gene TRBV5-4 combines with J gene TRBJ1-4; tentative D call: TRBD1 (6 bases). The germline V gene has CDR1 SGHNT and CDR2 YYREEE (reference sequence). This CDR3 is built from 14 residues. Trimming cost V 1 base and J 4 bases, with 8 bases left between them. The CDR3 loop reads CASSLTGFNEKLFF. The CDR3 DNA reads TGTGCCAGCAGCTTGACAGGGTTTAATGAAAAACTGTTTTTT.

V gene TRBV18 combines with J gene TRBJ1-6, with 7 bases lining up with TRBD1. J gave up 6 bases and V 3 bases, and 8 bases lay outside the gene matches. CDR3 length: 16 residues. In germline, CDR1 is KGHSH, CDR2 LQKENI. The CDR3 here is CASSPPTGEVNSPLHF. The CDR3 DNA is TGTGCCAGCTCACCTCCCACAGGGGAGGTTAATTCACCCCTCCACTTT.

The CDR3 coding sequence is TGTGCCAGTAGTATTATTAGCGGGACCGCAGATACGCAGTATTTT. Its translation is CASSIISGTADTQYF. This rearrangement joins TRBV19 to TRBJ2-3; TRBD2 matches at 8 bases. After removal of 3 bases from V and 4 bases from J, the junction contained 6 bases not matched to a gene. CDR3 length: 15 amino acids. Per germline, CDR1 LNHDA and CDR2 SQIVND (reference sequence).

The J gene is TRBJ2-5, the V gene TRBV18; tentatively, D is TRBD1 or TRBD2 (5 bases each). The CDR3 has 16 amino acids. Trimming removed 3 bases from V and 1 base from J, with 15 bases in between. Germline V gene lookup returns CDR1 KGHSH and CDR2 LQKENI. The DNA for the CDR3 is TGTGCCAGCTCACCCCTGATGTCCGGGGCCCAAGAGACCCAGTACTTC. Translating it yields CASSPLMSGAQETQYF.

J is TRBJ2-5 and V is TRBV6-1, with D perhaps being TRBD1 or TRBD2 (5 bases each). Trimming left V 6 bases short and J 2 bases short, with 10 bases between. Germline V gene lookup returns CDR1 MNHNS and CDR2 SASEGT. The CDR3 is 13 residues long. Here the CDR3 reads CASRGWGQETQYF. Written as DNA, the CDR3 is TGTGCCAGCAGGGGGTGGGGGCAAGAGACCCAGTACTTC.

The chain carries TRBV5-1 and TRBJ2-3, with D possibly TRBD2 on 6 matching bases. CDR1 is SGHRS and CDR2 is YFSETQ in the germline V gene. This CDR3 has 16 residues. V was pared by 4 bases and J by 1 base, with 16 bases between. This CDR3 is CASSRRGGGGTDTQYF. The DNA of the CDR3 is TGCGCCAGCAGCCGACGGGGAGGCGGGGGCACAGATACGCAGTATTTT.

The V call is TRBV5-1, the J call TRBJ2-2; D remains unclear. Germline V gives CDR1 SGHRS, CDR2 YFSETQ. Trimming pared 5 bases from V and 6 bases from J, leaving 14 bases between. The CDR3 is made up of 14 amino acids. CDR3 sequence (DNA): TGCGCCAGCAGTGATGAACCGCTCGCCGGGGAGCTGTTTTTT. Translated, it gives CASSDEPLAGELFF. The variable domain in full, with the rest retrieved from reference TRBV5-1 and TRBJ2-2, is KAGVTQTPRYLIKTRGQQVTLSCSPISGHRSVSWYQQTPGQGLQFLFEYFSETQRNKGNFPGRFSGRQFSNSRSEMNVSTLELGDSALYLCASSDEPLAGELFFGEGSRLTVL.

Here the CDR3 DNA reads TGTGCCAGCAGCCAAGTACAGGGGCCGAATCAGCCCCAGCATTTT. It encodes CASSQVQGPNQPQHF. This chain links TRBV7-9 with TRBJ1-5, with 7 bases matching TRBD1. Germline values: CDR1 SEHNR, CDR2 FQNEAQ (reference sequence). V was clipped by 5 bases and J by 4 bases; unmatched bases: 8. CDR3 size: 15 residues.

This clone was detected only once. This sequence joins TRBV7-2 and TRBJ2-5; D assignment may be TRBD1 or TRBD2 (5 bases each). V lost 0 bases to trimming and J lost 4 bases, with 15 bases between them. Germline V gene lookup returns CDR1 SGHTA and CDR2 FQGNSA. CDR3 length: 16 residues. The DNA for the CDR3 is TGTGCCAGCAGCTTAGCCGGGGCCTATTCGGGAGAGACCCAGTACTTC. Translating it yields CASSLAGAYSGETQYF.

This chain's CDR3 is CASSALSGAYEQYF. In DNA form, the CDR3 reads TGTGCCAGCTCAGCCCTTTCAGGGGCCTACGAGCAGTACTTC. This chain joins TRBV18 and TRBJ2-7; D possibly corresponds to TRBD1 (6 bases). The CDR3 consists of 14 residues. Trimming left V 5 bases short and J 2 bases short, with 13 bases between. CDR1 is KGHSH, CDR2 LQKENI, per germline.

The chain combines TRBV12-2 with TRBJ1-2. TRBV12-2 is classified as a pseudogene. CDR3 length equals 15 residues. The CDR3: CASRPPVKGRSGYTF. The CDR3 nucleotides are TGTGCAAGTCGCCCGCCGGTGAAGGGGAGGAGTGGCTACACCTTC.

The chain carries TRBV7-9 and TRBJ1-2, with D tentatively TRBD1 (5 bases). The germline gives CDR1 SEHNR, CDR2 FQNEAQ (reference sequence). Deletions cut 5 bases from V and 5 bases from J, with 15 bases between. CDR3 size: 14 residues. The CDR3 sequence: CASSPDWGGYGYTF. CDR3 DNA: TGTGCCAGCAGCCCCGATTGGGGCGGGTATGGCTACACCTTC.

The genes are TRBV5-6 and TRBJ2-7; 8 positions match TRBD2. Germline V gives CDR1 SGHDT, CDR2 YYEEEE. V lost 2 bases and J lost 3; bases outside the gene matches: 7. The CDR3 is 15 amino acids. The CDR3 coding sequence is TGTGCCAGCAGCTTTGGGTTTAGCGGGGACTACGAGCAGTACTTC. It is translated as CASSFGFSGDYEQYF.

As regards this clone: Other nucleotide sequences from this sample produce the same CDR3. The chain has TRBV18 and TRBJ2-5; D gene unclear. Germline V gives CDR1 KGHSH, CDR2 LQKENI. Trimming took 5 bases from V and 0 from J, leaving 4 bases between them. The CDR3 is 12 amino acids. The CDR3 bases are TGTGCCAGCTCAGCGTACCAAGAGACCCAGTACTTC. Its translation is CASSAYQETQYF.

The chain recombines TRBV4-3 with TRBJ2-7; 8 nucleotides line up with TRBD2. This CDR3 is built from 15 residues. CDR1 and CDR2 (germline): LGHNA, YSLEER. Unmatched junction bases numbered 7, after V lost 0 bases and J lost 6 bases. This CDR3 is CASSQDTSGSGEQYF. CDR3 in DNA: TGCGCCAGCAGCCAAGATACGAGCGGGAGTGGCGAGCAGTACTTC.

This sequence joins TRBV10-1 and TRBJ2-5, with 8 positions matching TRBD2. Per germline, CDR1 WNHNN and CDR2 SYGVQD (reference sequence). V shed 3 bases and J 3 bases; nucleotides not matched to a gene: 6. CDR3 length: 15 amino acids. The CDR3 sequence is CASSEGSGREETQYF. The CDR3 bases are TGCGCCAGCAGTGAAGGGAGCGGGAGAGAAGAGACCCAGTACTTC.

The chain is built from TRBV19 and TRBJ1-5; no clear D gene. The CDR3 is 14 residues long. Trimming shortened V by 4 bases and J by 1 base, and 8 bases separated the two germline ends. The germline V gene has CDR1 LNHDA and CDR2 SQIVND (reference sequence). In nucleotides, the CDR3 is TGTGCCAGTAGTAACTCTTTAAGCAATCAGCCCCAGCATTTT. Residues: CASSNSLSNQPQHF.

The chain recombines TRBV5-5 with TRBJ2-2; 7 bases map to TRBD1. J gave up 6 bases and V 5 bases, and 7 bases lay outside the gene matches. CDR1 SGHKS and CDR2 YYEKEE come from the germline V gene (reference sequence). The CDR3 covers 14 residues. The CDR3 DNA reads TGTGCCAGCAGTAACAGGGGCAGCGCCGGGGAGCTGTTTTTT. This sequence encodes CASSNRGSAGELFF.

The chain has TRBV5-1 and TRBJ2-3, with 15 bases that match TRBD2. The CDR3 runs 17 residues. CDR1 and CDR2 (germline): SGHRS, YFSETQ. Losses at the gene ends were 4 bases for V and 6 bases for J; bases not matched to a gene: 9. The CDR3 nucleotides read TGCGCCAGCAGCGGGAGGACTAGCGGGAGGGCCCCTGATACGCAGTATTTT. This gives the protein CASSGRTSGRAPDTQYF.